This T cell receptor beta chain comes out of a study of blood T cell repertoires in COVID-19. Study information: Acute and convalescent COVID-19 specimens originated in the United States, Italy and Spain. PBMCs, B-cell-depleted T cells, or T cells provided the cDNA or gDNA that made up the material.

Trimming pared 4 bases from V and 0 bases from J, leaving 10 bases between. The CDR3 is 14 amino acids. Source study methods: Reference gene primer amplification gave estimated nucleated cell counts. Profiled with immunoSEQ multiplex PCR; TCRdb holds only in-frame clones, not every one. V, J and clone size were drawn from that table, and D and trimming were deduced from the DNA. Here the sample spans about 110,000 clones, approximately 79% being singletons. The specimen was peripheral blood. The chain employs TRBV5-3 and TRBJ2-5, with TRBD1 as a possible D gene (6 bases). TRBV5-3 is filed as an ORF, its function uncertain. The source is a man between 65 and 85 years old with active or convalescent COVID-19. CDR3 region: CARSTDRNQETQYF. In DNA, the CDR3 is TGTGCCAGAAGCACCGACAGGAACCAAGAGACCCAGTACTTC.